The clone carrying this TCR beta chain was recorded many times. Its specificity is not known. At one boundary the junction diverges from the germline segment, which might be a read error. Germline assignment: CDR1 SSHAT and CDR2 FNYEAQ (reference sequence). The CDR3 extends over 15 amino acids. The source of the sample is a study of breast tumors, draining lymph nodes, adjacent tissues. The study, taken as a whole, reports: The data were judged consistent with most tumor T cells coming from lymph node and expanding in tumor.

One entry per CDR3 protein, called by TCRdb with MiXCR from the multiplex PCR reads. The table lists about 47,000 distinct CDR3 sequences, about 21% of them singletons. The source material was breast tumor tissue. The TCR sequence derives from a female donor with breast cancer. Some clones in this sample may be carry-over from other donors' samples. The chain uses TRBV7-7 and TRBJ2-1; TRBD2 matches 8 bases. CDR3 nucleotides: TGTGCTAGCACCGATAAAGCGGGAGAGGATTATGAGCAGTTCTTC. Protein: CASTDKAGEDYEQFF.